These T cell receptor beta chains were read from a single sample in a study of T-cell reconstitution after alpha-beta-depleted transplantation in children. TCRdb re-called the PCR reads with MiXCR, one entry per CDR3 protein. The sample includes around 960,000 distinct CDR3 sequences, roughly 29% of them seen just once. The source material was PBMCs, mostly from graft donor cells, sampled 360 days after TCRalphabeta/CD19-depleted stem cell transplant. The receptors were gathered from a boy under two years old who had a stem cell transplant for SCID, so the T cells may come from the graft donor. Each CDR3 is given with its conserved first and last residue. The D gene is left open where the match is weak. Clone sizes are given selectively: once, few, many, or a class where the clone is expanded.

D,size,J,V,DNA,CDR3
NA,few,TRBJ2-2,TRBV5-1,TGCGCCAGCAGCCCCCGACAGGGAGGTAACACCGGGGAGCTGTTTTTT,CASSPRQGGNTGELFF
NA,NA,TRBJ2-7,TRBV5-1,TGCGCCAGCAGCTTGGAGGTCCGTACCAGGTTACCCGACTACGAGCAGTACTTC,CASSLEVRTRLPDYEQYF
NA,NA,TRBJ2-5,TRBV11-2,TGTGCCAGCAGCTTAGTCCCCCCGAGGGAGACCCAGTACTTC,CASSLVPPRETQYF
NA,NA,TRBJ1-5,TRBV12-3/TRBV12-4,TGTGCCAGCAGTTACGACCAGGTTGGTCATAGCAATCAGCCCCAGCATTTT,CASSYDQVGHSNQPQHF
NA,once,TRBJ2-2,TRBV19,TGTGCCAGTAGTATAATGGGGGCGCTCACCGGGGAGCTGTTTTTT,CASSIMGALTGELFF
TRBD1,many,TRBJ1-5,TRBV7-9,TGTGCCAGCAGCTCCAGGGGGCTTCAGCCCCAGCATTTT,CASSSRGLQPQHF
NA,few,TRBJ2-3,TRBV4-1,TGCGCCAGCAGCCAGGAAGAACAGGTCACAGATACGCAGTATTTT,CASSQEEQVTDTQYF
NA,NA,TRBJ2-7,TRBV29-1,TGCAGCGTTGAATCTTCAGGGGCCTACGAGCAGTGCTTC,CSVESSGAYEQCF
NA,NA,TRBJ2-1,TRBV28,TGTGCCAGCAGGAACAGGGAAAACTGGCTTTCAAGGGGTAATGAGCAGTTCTTC,CASRNRENWLSRGNEQFF
NA,few,TRBJ2-1,TRBV20-1,TGCAGTGCTAGAGAGGGGGGGCGGGGCAATGAGCAGTTCTTC,CSAREGGRGNEQFF
NA,NA,TRBJ2-7,TRBV6-2/TRBV6-3,TGTGCCAGCAGTTACCCCTTTGGACAGCATCCATCCTACGAGCAGTACTTC,CASSYPFGQHPSYEQYF
TRBD1,NA,TRBJ2-5,TRBV29-1,TGCAGCGTCGATGGACAGGGTTTAGAGACCCAGTACTTC,CSVDGQGLETQYF
TRBD2,NA,TRBJ2-7,TRBV7-2,TGTGCCAGCAGCCGAAATCCGGGACTAGCGGACGAGCAGTACTTC,CASSRNPGLADEQYF
TRBD1,few,TRBJ1-1,TRBV10-3,TGTGCCATCAGTAGACAGGGGACTGAAGCTTTCTTT,CAISRQGTEAFF
NA,NA,TRBJ2-2,TRBV6-5,TGTGCCAGCAGTTACTTCGGGGGCGCCGGGGAGCTGTTTTTT,CASSYFGGAGELFF
NA,NA,TRBJ1-3,TRBV6-5,TGTGCCAGCAGTTACTCGAGGCAGCCCTCTGGAAACACCATATATTTT,CASSYSRQPSGNTIYF
NA,NA,TRBJ2-3,TRBV7-2,TGTGCCAGCAGCTTAAGGCTTTGGGCGGGGAGCACAGATACGCAGTATTTT,CASSLRLWAGSTDTQYF
NA,few,TRBJ2-1,TRBV6-1,TGTGCCAGCAGTCCCGGACAGTGGGTCAACAATGAGCAGTTCTTC,CASSPGQWVNNEQFF
NA,NA,TRBJ2-3,TRBV6-1,TGTGCCAGCAGTAGGGGAGCAGATAGTACAGATACGCAGTATTTT,CASSRGADSTDTQYF
NA,NA,TRBJ2-1,TRBV7-6,TGTGCCAGCAGCCCATCGACCCTCAACAATGAGCAGTTCTTC,CASSPSTLNNEQFF
NA,NA,TRBJ1-2,TRBV5-1,TGCGCCAGCAGCTTCATAGAAGGCGACTATGGCTACACCTTC,CASSFIEGDYGYTF
TRBD2,NA,TRBJ2-6,TRBV6-2/TRBV6-3,TGTGCCAGCAGTTATTGGACTAGCGAAGGCTCTGGGGCCAACGTCCTGACTTTC,CASSYWTSEGSGANVLTF
NA,NA,TRBJ2-3,TRBV20-1,TGCAGTGCTAGAGACAGAGGGCGCGGGTACACGGAGGCCGATACGCAGTATTTT,CSARDRGRGYTEADTQYF
NA,NA,TRBJ2-5,TRBV5-1,TGCGCCAGCAGCTTGGCCACGGCGGGGACCCCCCAAGAGACCCAGTACTTC,CASSLATAGTPQETQYF
TRBD1,NA,TRBJ2-5,TRBV7-2,TGTGCCAGCAGCTTAGCGCGACAGGGTGAGACCCAGTACTTC,CASSLARQGETQYF
NA,NA,TRBJ2-2,TRBV5-1,TGCGCCAGCAGCCATTCGACAGGGACTACAGGCGGGGAGCTGTTTTTT,CASSHSTGTTGGELFF
NA,NA,TRBJ2-7,TRBV7-9,TGTGCCAGCAGTTTAATATCCCTCCGGGACCGGACCTACGAGCAGTACTTC,CASSLISLRDRTYEQYF
NA,NA,TRBJ2-5,TRBV5-8,TGTGCCAGCAGACCGACAGAAGCAGAGACCCAGTACTTC,CASRPTEAETQYF
TRBD1,few,TRBJ1-6,TRBV20-1,TGCAGTGCTAGAGACCGACAGGGGTTAAATGGTTCACCCCTCCACTTT,CSARDRQGLNGSPLHF
TRBD2,NA,TRBJ2-7,TRBV9,TGTGCCAGCAGCGCGCAAACAGGAGCGGGAGGTTCAGTCTACGAGCAGTACTTC,CASSAQTGAGGSVYEQYF
TRBD2,NA,TRBJ2-5,TRBV5-1,TGCGCCAGCAGCTGGGGGACTACTAAGTACCAAGAGACCCAGTACTTC,CASSWGTTKYQETQYF
TRBD2,many,TRBJ2-2,TRBV5-1,TGCGCCAGCAGCCTAGCGGTAGGCGGGGAGCTGTTTTTT,CASSLAVGGELFF
TRBD2,few,TRBJ2-1,TRBV12-3/TRBV12-4,TGTGCCAGCAGTTTAAGGCTAGCGGGGGGTGAGCAGTTCTTC,CASSLRLAGGEQFF
TRBD2,few,TRBJ2-7,TRBV4-2,TGTGCCAGCAGCGCCTCCCCCGGGACTACAACCTACGAGCAGTACTTC,CASSASPGTTTYEQYF
NA,few,TRBJ2-5,TRBV5-1,TGCGCCAGCAGCTCGTTCACGAAAGAGACCCAGTACTTC,CASSSFTKETQYF
NA,NA,TRBJ2-4,TRBV4-2,TGTGCCAGCAGCCTCCAGGACACCCCGAAAAACATTCAGTACTTC,CASSLQDTPKNIQYF
TRBD1,few,TRBJ1-1,TRBV29-1,TGCAGCGTGTGCGGACAGGGGATATTAGCTTTCTTT,CSVCGQGILAFF
NA,NA,TRBJ2-1,TRBV20-1,TGCAGTGCTAGTGCCTGGGCCCGGGGAGGTGAGCAGTTCTTC,CSASAWARGGEQFF
TRBD1,NA,TRBJ1-2,TRBV27,TGTGCCAGCAACAGCGGGACAGGGAACGGCTACACCTTC,CASNSGTGNGYTF
NA,few,TRBJ2-5,TRBV24-1,TGTGCCACCAGTGATTTGTCCCAGAAAGAGACCCAGTACTTC,CATSDLSQKETQYF
TRBD2,NA,TRBJ2-1,TRBV24-1,TGTGCCACCAGTAGGAGCGGGGGTTCTTACAATGAGCAGTTCTTC,CATSRSGGSYNEQFF
NA,NA,TRBJ2-1,TRBV4-2,TGTGCCAGCAGCCAAGAAGGGTACCATCCGTTCTTC,CASSQEGYHPFF
TRBD2,NA,TRBJ2-3,TRBV5-1,TGCGCCAGCAGCTTGCCCTTAGCGGGGGCCACAGATACGCAGTATTTT,CASSLPLAGATDTQYF
NA,NA,TRBJ1-2,TRBV3-1,TGTGCCAGCAGCCATGTCGGACAGCTGCAAGGTGGCTACACCTTC,CASSHVGQLQGGYTF
NA,NA,TRBJ2-7,TRBV20-1,TGCAGTGCTAGGCCGACCAAGGGGGGCAGCTACGAGCAGTACTTC,CSARPTKGGSYEQYF
TRBD2,few,TRBJ2-2,TRBV9,TGTGCCAGCAGCGTACCTAGCGGGGGGCAGGAACATAACACCGGGGAGCTGTTTTTT,CASSVPSGGQEHNTGELFF
TRBD1,NA,TRBJ1-3,TRBV5-1,TGCGCCAGCAGCTTCGGGGACAGCGGTTCCGGAAACACCATATATTTT,CASSFGDSGSGNTIYF
NA,few,TRBJ1-4,TRBV20-1,TGCAGTGCTAGGACCTGGACCCAGAAGAATGAAAAACTGTTTTTT,CSARTWTQKNEKLFF
NA,few,TRBJ1-5,TRBV5-1,TGCGCCAGCAGCCCCCCGGATCCAGAAGGATGTCAGCCCCAGCATTTT,CASSPPDPEGCQPQHF
TRBD2,few,TRBJ2-7,TRBV7-2,TGTGCCAGCAGCTCAACTAGCGTTCCTTACTACGAGCAGTACTTC,CASSSTSVPYYEQYF
NA,few,TRBJ1-4,TRBV6-1,TGTGCGACAAGGGGCATCACTAATGAAAAACTGTTTTTT,CATRGITNEKLFF
NA,NA,TRBJ1-2,TRBV6-1,TGTGCCAGCAGGGAACAGGGAAACTATGGCTACACCTTC,CASREQGNYGYTF
TRBD2,NA,TRBJ2-3,TRBV10-3,TGTGCCATCAAGACTAGCGGGGGGCCGGGGGCAGATACGCAGTATTTT,CAIKTSGGPGADTQYF
NA,NA,TRBJ2-1,TRBV7-3,TGTGCCAGCAGCTTACGACTAATATCCGAGCAGTTCTTC,CASSLRLISEQFF
TRBD2,few,TRBJ2-7,TRBV28,TGTGCCAGCAGTCCGACTAGCTTCTACGAGCAGTACTTC,CASSPTSFYEQYF